Listed here is a single T cell receptor beta chain. Per the study methods: By means of reference gene primer amplification, nucleated cell counts were estimated. This table comes from immunoSEQ multiplex PCR, and its TCRdb copy is limited to in-frame clones, with some not included. V and J calls and clone size are those listed in that table; D and trimming were worked out from the DNA. The data hold 150,000 to 200,000 clones, with roughly 85% observed a single time. This sample is part of a study of blood T cell repertoires in COVID-19. Study summary: Both acute and convalescent COVID-19 samples were obtained from the United States, Italy and Spain.

The CDR3 is 13 residues long. In germline, CDR1 is SGHKS, CDR2 YYEKEE (reference sequence). The germline V and J ends were trimmed by 1 base and 8 bases, with 10 bases remaining between them. This sequence was found in a man in his 60s with acute or convalescent COVID-19. The chain employs TRBV5-5 and TRBJ2-1; no firm D call. Sequencing was carried out using peripheral blood. The CDR3 sequence: CASSLITQDEQFF. The CDR3 nucleotides read TGTGCCAGCAGCTTGATAACCCAGGATGAGCAGTTCTTC. The full variable domain, with the rest looked up from reference TRBV5-5 and TRBJ2-1, is DAGVTQSPTHLIKTRGQQVTLRCSPISGHKSVSWYQQVLGQGPQFIFQYYEKEERGRGNFPDRFSARQFPNYSSELNVNALLLGDSALYLCASSLITQDEQFFGPGTRLTVL.